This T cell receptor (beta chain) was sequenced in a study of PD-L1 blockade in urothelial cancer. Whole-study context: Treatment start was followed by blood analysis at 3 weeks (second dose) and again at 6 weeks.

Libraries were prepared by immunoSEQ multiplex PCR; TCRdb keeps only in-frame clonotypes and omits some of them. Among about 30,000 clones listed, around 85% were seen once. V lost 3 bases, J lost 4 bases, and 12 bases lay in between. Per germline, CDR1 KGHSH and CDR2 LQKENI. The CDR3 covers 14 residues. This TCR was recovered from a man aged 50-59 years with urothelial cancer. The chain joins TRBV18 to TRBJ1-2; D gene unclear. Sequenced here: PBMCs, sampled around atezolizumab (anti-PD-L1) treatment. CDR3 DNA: TGTGCCAGCTCACCCCAGGAGGTAGGCTATGGCTACACCTTC. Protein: CASSPQEVGYGYTF.